This entry features one T cell receptor beta chain sequence. Its antigen is unknown. A much larger clone is a single base away; this may be a read error. Taken with the paper, the label for time point translates to: persistent/refractory GD, antithyroid drugs over 5 years with positive TRAb. RNA was extracted from PBMCs in TRIzol for both TCR sequencing and RNA sequencing. The diagnosis of Graves' disease was made according to American Thyroid Association guidelines. Patients were recruited from an endocrinology department in Xi'an, China. Each patient gave about 10 milliliters of peripheral blood, collected in an EDTA anticoagulant tube. Ficoll Paque Plus density gradient separation was used to isolate PBMCs, and no additional T cell sorting was done. An Agilent 2100 Bioanalyzer and agarose gel were used to check RNA quality, and a NanoDrop 2000 was used to measure RNA concentration. This entry is derived from a study of regulatory T cells in long-lasting Graves disease (dated by TCRdb to the early 2020s). A note on the overall study: To count as having persistent Graves' disease, a patient had to have received antithyroid drug treatment for over 5 years with TSH receptor autoantibodies remaining persistently positive. The study took place in China and was registered as a clinical trial. Peripheral blood TCR sequencing and RNA sequencing compared persistent Graves' disease patients with newly diagnosed Graves' disease patients. TCR sequencing covered around 13 persistent and approximately 20 newly diagnosed Graves' disease patients, 33 samples in total. In the clinical cohort, patients with persistent Graves' disease had used antithyroid drugs for an average of about 10 years. Broader findings and caveats from the paper: The study examined only peripheral blood because the primary lesion, thyroid tissue, could not be accessed. Persistent disease showed preferential use of TRBV28, TRBJ1-2 and TRBJ2-5, whereas newly diagnosed disease favored TRBV20-1 and TRBJ2-1. Compared with newly diagnosed patients, persistent Graves' disease patients had lower TCR Shannon entropy and fewer highly expanded clones, which suggests clonal expansion. The authors noted that the small sample size was a limitation that may lower accuracy. Patients with persistent disease shared more public clonotypes (about 2,900) than newly diagnosed patients did (approximately 970). Sequencing and analysis were limited to the TCR beta chain.

From its cysteine to its phenylalanine, the CDR3 spans 11 amino acids. Left in the record is the CDR3 DNA by itself, 33 bases read in frame from the first base. Based on the germline V gene, the CDR1 and CDR2 sequences are SGHAT and FQNNGV. The method behind the library was multiplex PCR. TCRdb lists the instrument as Illumina HiSeq 4000. CDR3 regions were amplified by Arm-PCR with iRepertoire HTBI primers to construct TCR beta libraries. Before sequencing, the PCR products went through gel purification. The authors processed their data as follows. Across samples, about 64 TRBV and 14 TRBJ segments were identified and used for gene usage analysis of CDR3 amino acid clonotypes. Filtered high-quality paired reads were merged into contigs using COPE and FqMerger. Contigs were aligned with BLAST to IMGT TRBV, TRBD and TRBJ reference genes, and CDR3 was defined per IMGT. Clonotypes above 0.1% frequency were classified as highly expanded clones. Shannon entropy was used to measure repertoire diversity, and the Gini coefficient was used to measure V-J evenness. Clonotypes shared by more than one individual were considered public. Clones were called with MiXCR by TCRdb after fastp trimmed the public reads at Q25, and only in-frame beta chains were retained. Rows matching on CDR3 protein sequence are summarized as one entry with the most common DNA and genes. The V and J calls reflect TCRdb's pipeline rather than the authors' work. The sample yields 650,000 to 700,000 distinct CDR3 sequences; 25% to 35% were counted once. The biggest ten clones account for around 40% of the sample.

Sequences were derived from peripheral blood mononuclear cells (PBMCs), sampled when the disease was refractory, from a patient treated with antithyroid drugs. The rearranged chain carries TRBV11-2 and TRBJ1-2; a tentative D match to TRBD1 spans 5 bases. This TCR was sampled from a female donor with Graves disease. The CDR3 region has the sequence CASAQGAGYAF. The DNA reads as follows: TGTGCCAGCGCGCAAGGGGCTGGCTACGCCTTC. With the portions outside the CDR3 filled from the reference TRBV11-2 and TRBJ1-2 genes, the complete variable region becomes EAGVAQSPRYKIIEKRQSVAFWCNPISGHATLYWYQQILGQGPKLLIQFQNNGVVDDSQLPKDRFSAERLKGVDSTLKIQPAKLEDSAVYLCASAQGAGYAFGSGTRLTVV.